This TCR beta chain is from a study of blood T cells in healthy people across ages. This CDR3 has 14 amino acids. Per the germline V gene, CDR1 is MGHRA and CDR2 is YSYEKL. Trimming stripped 4 bases from V and 2 bases from J, with 12 bases between. The second PCR ran roughly 7 to 12 cycles with a sample-barcoded 5' primer and J-beta primers. TCRdb used MiXCR to reprocess the 5' RACE reads, holding one entry per CDR3 protein. The table has approximately 800,000 distinct CDR3 sequences, approximately 65% seen once. The receptor was isolated from a man between 25 and 39 years old in good health. The V call is TRBV4-1, the J call TRBJ2-7; D is unresolved. The specimen was blood. The CDR3 nucleotides are TGCGCCAGCAGCCGAGAAAGAGCAACCTACGAGCAGTACTTC. This gives the protein CASSRERATYEQYF.